This is a list of T cell receptor beta chains from one sample in a study of CD8+ T cells in alopecia areata. This table comes from immunoSEQ multiplex PCR, and its TCRdb copy is limited to in-frame clones, with some not included. The sample lists roughly 15,000 clones, 50% to 65% seen once, with 9% to 15% in the top ten. The sequenced sample consisted of skin. The receptors were gathered from a human donor with alopecia areata. Both conserved end residues are part of each CDR3. A D gene is named only where the DNA matches it firmly. The size field is filled for only some rows; it gives once, few, many or a size class.

d_call: -
j_call: TRBJ2-7
v_call: TRBV5-6
clone_size: -
cdr3_nt: TGTGCCAGCAGGTGGAAGGGGCTGAACGAGCAGTACTTC
cdr3_aa: CASRWKGLNEQYF

d_call: -
j_call: TRBJ1-4
v_call: TRBV7-9
clone_size: -
cdr3_nt: TGTGCCAGCAGCTTTCTGGCGGGTAATGAAAAACTGTTTTTT
cdr3_aa: CASSFLAGNEKLFF

d_call: -
j_call: TRBJ2-5
v_call: TRBV5-1
clone_size: -
cdr3_nt: TGCGCCAGCAGCTCCGGGACAACCCGACTAGTAGAGCAGTACTTC
cdr3_aa: CASSSGTTRLVEQYF

d_call: TRBD2
j_call: TRBJ2-1
v_call: TRBV11-1
clone_size: -
cdr3_nt: TGTGCCAGCAGCCCCGGAGGGGGACTAGCGGGATTCTCCTACAATGAGCAGTTCTTC
cdr3_aa: CASSPGGGLAGFSYNEQFF

d_call: -
j_call: TRBJ2-1
v_call: TRBV19
clone_size: -
cdr3_nt: TGTGCCAGTAGTATGGGGAGGCGGCCCTCCTACAATGAGCAGTTCTTC
cdr3_aa: CASSMGRRPSYNEQFF

d_call: -
j_call: TRBJ2-5
v_call: TRBV11-2
clone_size: -
cdr3_nt: TGTGCCAGCAGCTTAGATCAAACCTGGGAGGAGACCCAGTACTTC
cdr3_aa: CASSLDQTWEETQYF

d_call: -
j_call: TRBJ1-1
v_call: TRBV2
clone_size: few
cdr3_nt: TGTGCCAGCAGTGTGGGTAGGGGGGAAGCTTTCTTT
cdr3_aa: CASSVGRGEAFF

d_call: TRBD2
j_call: TRBJ2-2
v_call: TRBV5-1
clone_size: -
cdr3_nt: TGCGCCAGCAGCTTGCGACTAGCGGGAGGTAACACCGGGGAGCTGTTTTTT
cdr3_aa: CASSLRLAGGNTGELFF

d_call: -
j_call: TRBJ2-7
v_call: TRBV25-1
clone_size: -
cdr3_nt: TGTGCCAGCAGTGAAACGAAGGGGCTCTACGAGCAGTACTTC
cdr3_aa: CASSETKGLYEQYF

d_call: -
j_call: TRBJ1-1
v_call: TRBV19
clone_size: -
cdr3_nt: TGTGCCAGTAGTATAGAGGTGGGCACGTTGAACACTGAAGCTTTCTTT
cdr3_aa: CASSIEVGTLNTEAFF

d_call: -
j_call: TRBJ1-2
v_call: TRBV9
clone_size: -
cdr3_nt: TGTGCCAGCAGCGTAGGGATCCGTCGAAATGAGGTTGAGGGCTACACCTTC
cdr3_aa: CASSVGIRRNEVEGYTF

d_call: -
j_call: TRBJ1-5
v_call: TRBV6-5
clone_size: -
cdr3_nt: TGTGCCAGCAGGCCCGGAATCTATAGCAATCAGCCCCAGCATTTT
cdr3_aa: CASRPGIYSNQPQHF

d_call: -
j_call: TRBJ2-7
v_call: TRBV6-1
clone_size: few
cdr3_nt: TGTGCCAGCAGTTCATCGGGCCTTCTCGAGCAGTACTTC
cdr3_aa: CASSSSGLLEQYF

d_call: TRBD2
j_call: TRBJ2-2
v_call: TRBV27
clone_size: -
cdr3_nt: TGTGCCAGCGGAACTAGCGGGAGGGCGATCGGGGAGCTGTTTTTT
cdr3_aa: CASGTSGRAIGELFF

d_call: -
j_call: TRBJ2-6
v_call: TRBV6-1
clone_size: -
cdr3_nt: TGTGCCAGCAGCGACTCTGGGGCCAACGTCCTGACTTTC
cdr3_aa: CASSDSGANVLTF

d_call: -
j_call: TRBJ2-7
v_call: TRBV11-2
clone_size: -
cdr3_nt: TGTGCCAGCAGCTTATTTGGGACGTCCTACGAGCAGTACTTC
cdr3_aa: CASSLFGTSYEQYF

d_call: TRBD2
j_call: TRBJ2-1
v_call: TRBV28
clone_size: -
cdr3_nt: TGTGCCAGCAGCCCCTTCGGACTAGCGGGAGTAATAGGGGACTACAATGAGCAGTTCTTC
cdr3_aa: CASSPFGLAGVIGDYNEQFF

d_call: TRBD1
j_call: TRBJ2-7
v_call: TRBV5-1
clone_size: once
cdr3_nt: TGCGCCAGCAGCTTGGGGGGACAGGGCCTCTACGAGCAGTACTTC
cdr3_aa: CASSLGGQGLYEQYF

d_call: -
j_call: TRBJ2-1
v_call: TRBV4-3
clone_size: -
cdr3_nt: TGCGCCAGCAGCCAAGGGGACTTCTCCTACAATGAGCAGTTCTTC
cdr3_aa: CASSQGDFSYNEQFF

d_call: TRBD2
j_call: TRBJ2-7
v_call: TRBV28
clone_size: -
cdr3_nt: TGTGCCAGCAGCCCAGGGACTAGCGGGATATTAAACACCTACGAGCAGTACTTC
cdr3_aa: CASSPGTSGILNTYEQYF

d_call: TRBD2
j_call: TRBJ2-7
v_call: TRBV5-6
clone_size: few
cdr3_nt: TGTGCCAGCAGCTTTTTGACCGCGGGAGTTCCCCACGAGCAGTACTTC
cdr3_aa: CASSFLTAGVPHEQYF

d_call: TRBD2
j_call: TRBJ2-3
v_call: TRBV2
clone_size: -
cdr3_nt: TGTGCCAGCAGTGATCAACGGACCGTACAAGCGGGAGGGATGACAGATACGCAGTATTTT
cdr3_aa: CASSDQRTVQAGGMTDTQYF

d_call: -
j_call: TRBJ2-7
v_call: TRBV7-3
clone_size: -
cdr3_nt: TGTGCCAGCAGTTTATCAGGGGTCCCCTCCTACGAGCAGTACTTC
cdr3_aa: CASSLSGVPSYEQYF

d_call: TRBD1
j_call: TRBJ2-7
v_call: TRBV9
clone_size: -
cdr3_nt: TGTGCCAGCAGCCCCCGGGACAGGGACTACGAGCAGTACTTC
cdr3_aa: CASSPRDRDYEQYF

d_call: -
j_call: TRBJ2-7
v_call: TRBV5-4
clone_size: medium-sized
cdr3_nt: TGTGCCAGCAGCCCCCACCGGGACGGGCGACTCCAGCAGTACTTC
cdr3_aa: CASSPHRDGRLQQYF

d_call: TRBD1
j_call: TRBJ2-5
v_call: TRBV7-2
clone_size: few
cdr3_nt: TGTGCCAGCAGCTTAGTAAAGGGACAGGACTTC
cdr3_aa: CASSLVKGQDF

d_call: TRBD1
j_call: TRBJ2-7
v_call: TRBV6-1
clone_size: -
cdr3_nt: TGTGCCAGCAGTGAAGCAAGCCCGTGGACAGGGGACTACTACGAGCAGTACTTC
cdr3_aa: CASSEASPWTGDYYEQYF

d_call: -
j_call: TRBJ1-5
v_call: TRBV18
clone_size: few
cdr3_nt: TGTGCCAGCTCACCATTGCAGGAGGGTCAGCCCCAGCATTTT
cdr3_aa: CASSPLQEGQPQHF

d_call: -
j_call: TRBJ2-3
v_call: TRBV15
clone_size: -
cdr3_nt: TGTGCCACCAGAACACAATATACGCAGTATTTT
cdr3_aa: CATRTQYTQYF

d_call: -
j_call: TRBJ2-1
v_call: TRBV4-2
clone_size: -
cdr3_nt: TGTGCCAGCAGCCAATCGACGAGCAGAAGGGGGCGGGAGAGTCCCTACAATGAGCAGTTCTTC
cdr3_aa: CASSQSTSRRGRESPYNEQFF

d_call: -
j_call: TRBJ2-7
v_call: TRBV5-8
clone_size: -
cdr3_nt: TGTGCCAGCAGCTTCGCCAGGTGGTCTAGAGAGCAGTACTTC
cdr3_aa: CASSFARWSREQYF

d_call: -
j_call: TRBJ2-5
v_call: TRBV5-4
clone_size: -
cdr3_nt: TGTGCCAGCAGCTTGGCCACTCCCCCAAAGACCCAGTACTTC
cdr3_aa: CASSLATPPKTQYF

d_call: -
j_call: TRBJ2-7
v_call: TRBV18
clone_size: -
cdr3_nt: TGTGCCAGCTCACAAGGGGACACATACGAGCAGTACTTC
cdr3_aa: CASSQGDTYEQYF

d_call: TRBD1
j_call: TRBJ1-2
v_call: TRBV6-5
clone_size: few
cdr3_nt: TGTGCCAGCAGTAAAGCAGGGGGGTACACCTTC
cdr3_aa: CASSKAGGYTF

d_call: -
j_call: TRBJ2-7
v_call: TRBV10-2
clone_size: -
cdr3_nt: TGCGCCAGCAGGACAGGCCGGGTTAGCTCCTACGAGCAGTACTTC
cdr3_aa: CASRTGRVSSYEQYF

d_call: TRBD1
j_call: TRBJ1-2
v_call: TRBV19
clone_size: few
cdr3_nt: TGTGCCAGTAGTTATGATTTGGGAGGGGGCCTGAGATCTAACTATGGCTACACCTTC
cdr3_aa: CASSYDLGGGLRSNYGYTF

d_call: -
j_call: TRBJ2-7
v_call: TRBV12-5
clone_size: -
cdr3_nt: TGTGCTAGTGGTTTGGTACTATATTGGCCGAGGGCTCCCTACGAGCAGTACTTC
cdr3_aa: CASGLVLYWPRAPYEQYF

d_call: TRBD2
j_call: TRBJ2-3
v_call: TRBV27
clone_size: -
cdr3_nt: TGTGCCAGCAGTCCCCCCGTCAGCGGGAGAGCTCTTTGGGGGAATACGCAGTATTTT
cdr3_aa: CASSPPVSGRALWGNTQYF

d_call: TRBD1
j_call: TRBJ1-4
v_call: TRBV5-1
clone_size: -
cdr3_nt: TGCGCCAGCTCGGGTAGGGACAGGAGGTTT
cdr3_aa: CASSGRDRRF

d_call: TRBD2
j_call: TRBJ2-1
v_call: TRBV11-3
clone_size: -
cdr3_nt: TGTGCCAGCAGCTTAGATAGCGGGACCTACAATGAGCAGTTCTTC
cdr3_aa: CASSLDSGTYNEQFF

d_call: -
j_call: TRBJ1-1
v_call: TRBV6-5
clone_size: -
cdr3_nt: TGTGCCAGCAGTTATTCTCACAGAACGAACACTGAAGCTTTCTTT
cdr3_aa: CASSYSHRTNTEAFF

d_call: -
j_call: TRBJ2-4
v_call: TRBV5-4
clone_size: -
cdr3_nt: TGTGCCAGCAGCTTGGAGGGGCCTGGGTCCTTTTTAGCCAAAAACATTCAGTACTTC
cdr3_aa: CASSLEGPGSFLAKNIQYF

d_call: -
j_call: TRBJ1-6
v_call: TRBV28
clone_size: -
cdr3_nt: TGTGCCAGCAGTTTTTTCAGTATCAGCTCCTATAATTCACCCCTCCACTTT
cdr3_aa: CASSFFSISSYNSPLHF

d_call: -
j_call: TRBJ2-5
v_call: TRBV7-6
clone_size: few
cdr3_nt: TGTGCCAGCAGCAAAATTCAGGGCCACCAAGAGACCCAGTACTTC
cdr3_aa: CASSKIQGHQETQYF

d_call: -
j_call: TRBJ1-5
v_call: TRBV7-8
clone_size: -
cdr3_nt: TGTGCCAGCAGCTTAGTGGAGGCTCAGCCCCAGCATTTT
cdr3_aa: CASSLVEAQPQHF

d_call: TRBD2
j_call: TRBJ2-1
v_call: TRBV15
clone_size: -
cdr3_nt: TGTGCCACCGGTTCCCCAGCGGGAGGCGATGAGCAGTTCTTC
cdr3_aa: CATGSPAGGDEQFF

d_call: -
j_call: TRBJ1-2
v_call: TRBV10-3
clone_size: -
cdr3_nt: TGTGCCATCAGTGCCTCCCGGGGCGGCTACACCTTC
cdr3_aa: CAISASRGGYTF

d_call: -
j_call: TRBJ2-5
v_call: TRBV11-2
clone_size: large
cdr3_nt: TGTGCCAGCAGCTTTAGGCCAGTATCCCAAGAGACCCAGTACTTC
cdr3_aa: CASSFRPVSQETQYF